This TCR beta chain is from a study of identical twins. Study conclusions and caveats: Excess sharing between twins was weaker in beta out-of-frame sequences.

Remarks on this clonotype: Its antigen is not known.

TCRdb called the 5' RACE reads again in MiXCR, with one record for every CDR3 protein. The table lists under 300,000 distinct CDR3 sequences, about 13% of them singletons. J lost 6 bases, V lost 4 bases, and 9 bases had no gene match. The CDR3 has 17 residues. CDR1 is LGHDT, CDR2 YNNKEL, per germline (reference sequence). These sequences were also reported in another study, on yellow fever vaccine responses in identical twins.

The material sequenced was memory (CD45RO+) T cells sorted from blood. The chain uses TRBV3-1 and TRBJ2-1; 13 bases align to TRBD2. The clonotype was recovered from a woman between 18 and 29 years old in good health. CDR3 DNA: TGTGCCAGCAGCCCGACTAGCGGGAGGAAGCTACGCAATGAGCAGTTCTTC. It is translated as CASSPTSGRKLRNEQFF.